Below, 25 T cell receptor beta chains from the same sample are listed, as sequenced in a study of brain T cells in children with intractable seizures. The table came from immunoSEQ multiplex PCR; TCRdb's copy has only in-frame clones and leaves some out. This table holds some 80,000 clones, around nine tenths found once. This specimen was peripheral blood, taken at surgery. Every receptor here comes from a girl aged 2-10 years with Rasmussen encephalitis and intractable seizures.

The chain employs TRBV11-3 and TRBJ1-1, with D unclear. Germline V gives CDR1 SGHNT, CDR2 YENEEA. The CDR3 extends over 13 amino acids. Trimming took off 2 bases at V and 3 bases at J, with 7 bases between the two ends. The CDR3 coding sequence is TGTGCCAGCAGCTTATGGCACGACACTGAAGCTTTCTTT. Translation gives CASSLWHDTEAFF.

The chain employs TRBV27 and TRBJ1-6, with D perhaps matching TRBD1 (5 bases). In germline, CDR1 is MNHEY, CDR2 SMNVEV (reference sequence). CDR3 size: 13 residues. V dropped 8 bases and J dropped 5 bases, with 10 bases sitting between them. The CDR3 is CASGDRHNSPLHF. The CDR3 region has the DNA TGTGCCAGCGGGGACCGACATAATTCACCCCTCCACTTT.

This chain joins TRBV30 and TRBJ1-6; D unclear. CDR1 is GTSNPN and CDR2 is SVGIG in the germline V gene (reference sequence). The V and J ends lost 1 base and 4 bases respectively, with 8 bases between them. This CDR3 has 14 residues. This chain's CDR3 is CAWSAQIYNSPLHF. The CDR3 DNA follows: TGTGCCTGGAGTGCCCAAATTTATAATTCACCCCTCCACTTT.

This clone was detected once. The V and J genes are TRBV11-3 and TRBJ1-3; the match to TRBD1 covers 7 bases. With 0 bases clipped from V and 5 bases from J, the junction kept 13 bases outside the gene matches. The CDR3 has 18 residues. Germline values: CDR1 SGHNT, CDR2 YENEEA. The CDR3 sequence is CASSLDPPGPGGRNTIYF. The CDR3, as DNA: TGTGCCAGCAGCTTAGATCCTCCGGGTCCAGGGGGAAGAAACACCATATATTTT.

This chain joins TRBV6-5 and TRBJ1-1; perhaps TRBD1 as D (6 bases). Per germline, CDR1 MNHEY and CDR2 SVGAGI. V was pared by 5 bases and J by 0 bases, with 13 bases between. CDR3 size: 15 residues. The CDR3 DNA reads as TGTGCCAGCAGTCAGCGGACAGCCTTGAACACTGAAGCTTTCTTT. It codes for CASSQRTALNTEAFF.

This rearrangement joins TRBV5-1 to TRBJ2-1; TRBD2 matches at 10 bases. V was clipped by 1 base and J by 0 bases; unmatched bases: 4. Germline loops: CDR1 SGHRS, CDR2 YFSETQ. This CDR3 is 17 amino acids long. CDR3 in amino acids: CASSLTSGASSYNEQFF. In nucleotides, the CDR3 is TGCGCCAGCAGCTTGACTAGCGGGGCAAGCTCCTACAATGAGCAGTTCTTC.

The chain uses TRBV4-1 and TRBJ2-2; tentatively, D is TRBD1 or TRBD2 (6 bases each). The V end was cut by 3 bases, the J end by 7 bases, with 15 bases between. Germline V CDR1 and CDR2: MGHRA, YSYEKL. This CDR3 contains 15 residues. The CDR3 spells CASSHVTGANGELFF. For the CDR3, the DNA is TGCGCCAGCAGCCACGTTACGGGGGCGAACGGGGAGCTGTTTTTT.

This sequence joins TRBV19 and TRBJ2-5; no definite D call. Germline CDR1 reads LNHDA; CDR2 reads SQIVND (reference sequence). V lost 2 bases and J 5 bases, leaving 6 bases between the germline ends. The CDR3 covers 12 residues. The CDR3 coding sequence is TGTGCCAGTAGTATAAGTGGGGAGACCCAGTACTTC. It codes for CASSISGETQYF.

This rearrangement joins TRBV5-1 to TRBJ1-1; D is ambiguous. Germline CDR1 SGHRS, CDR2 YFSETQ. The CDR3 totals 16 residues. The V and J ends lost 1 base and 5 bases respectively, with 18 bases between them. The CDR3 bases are TGCGCCAGCAGCTTGTCGTCGTTTGGAGGAACAACTGAAGCTTTCTTT. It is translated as CASSLSSFGGTTEAFF.

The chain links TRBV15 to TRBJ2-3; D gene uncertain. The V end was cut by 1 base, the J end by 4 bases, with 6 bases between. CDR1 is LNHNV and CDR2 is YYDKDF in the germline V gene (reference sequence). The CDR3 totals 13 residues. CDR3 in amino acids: CATSRAVADTQYF. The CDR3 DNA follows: TGTGCCACCAGCAGAGCAGTAGCAGATACGCAGTATTTT.

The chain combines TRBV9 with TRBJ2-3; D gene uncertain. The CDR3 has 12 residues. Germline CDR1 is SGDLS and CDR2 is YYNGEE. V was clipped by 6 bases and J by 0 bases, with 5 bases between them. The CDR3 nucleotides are TGTGCCAGCAAGGGCAGCACAGATACGCAGTATTTT. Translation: CASKGSTDTQYF.

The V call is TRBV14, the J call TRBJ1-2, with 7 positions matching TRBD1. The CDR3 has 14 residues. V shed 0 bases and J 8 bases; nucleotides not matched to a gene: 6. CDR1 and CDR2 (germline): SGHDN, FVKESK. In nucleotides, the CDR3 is TGTGCCAGCAGCCAAGATGACAGGGTTTACGGCTACACCTTC. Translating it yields CASSQDDRVYGYTF.

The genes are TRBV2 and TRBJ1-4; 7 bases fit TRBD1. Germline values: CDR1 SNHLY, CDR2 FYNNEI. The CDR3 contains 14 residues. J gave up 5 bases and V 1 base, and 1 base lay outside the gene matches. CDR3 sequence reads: CASSEVRGNEKLFF. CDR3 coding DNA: TGTGCCAGCAGTGAAGTCAGGGGGAATGAAAAACTGTTTTTT.

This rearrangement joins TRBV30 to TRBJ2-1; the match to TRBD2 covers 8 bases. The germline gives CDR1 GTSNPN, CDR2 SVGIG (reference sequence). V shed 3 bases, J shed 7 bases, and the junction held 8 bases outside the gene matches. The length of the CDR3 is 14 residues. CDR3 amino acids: CAWRGAGAENEQFF. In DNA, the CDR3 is TGTGCCTGGAGGGGAGCGGGAGCAGAAAATGAGCAGTTCTTC.

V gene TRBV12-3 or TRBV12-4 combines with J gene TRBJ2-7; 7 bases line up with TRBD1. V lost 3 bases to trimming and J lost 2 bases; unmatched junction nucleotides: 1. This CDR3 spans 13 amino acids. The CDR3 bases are TGTGCCAGCAGTTTGGGACAGCCCTACGAGCAGTACTTC. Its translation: CASSLGQPYEQYF.

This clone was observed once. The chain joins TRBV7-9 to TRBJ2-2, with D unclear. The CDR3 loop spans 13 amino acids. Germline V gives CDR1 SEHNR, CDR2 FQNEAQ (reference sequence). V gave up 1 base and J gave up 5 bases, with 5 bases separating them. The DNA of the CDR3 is TGTGCCAGCAGCTTAGAAGGGACCGGGGAGCTGTTTTTT. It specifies CASSLEGTGELFF.

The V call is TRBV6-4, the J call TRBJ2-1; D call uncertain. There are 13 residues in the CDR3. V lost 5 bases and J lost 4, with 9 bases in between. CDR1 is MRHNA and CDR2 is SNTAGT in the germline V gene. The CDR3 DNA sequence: TGTGCCAGCAGTCTCGGTCCATACAATGAGCAGTTCTTC. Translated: CASSLGPYNEQFF.

As DNA, the CDR3 is TGTGCCAGCACCACTCAGGGATCCAATGAGCAGTTCTTC. Translated: CASTTQGSNEQFF. The chain combines TRBV6-5 with TRBJ2-1; D perhaps matches TRBD1 (5 bases). V lost 7 bases, J lost 6 bases, and 13 bases lay in between. The length of the CDR3 is 13 residues. Germline-derived CDR1 and CDR2 are MNHEY and SVGAGI.

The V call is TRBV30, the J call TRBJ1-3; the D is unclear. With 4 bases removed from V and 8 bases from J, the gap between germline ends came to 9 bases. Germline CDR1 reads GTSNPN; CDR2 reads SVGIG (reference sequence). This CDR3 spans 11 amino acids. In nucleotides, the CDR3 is TGTGCCTGGAAAGGTGGGGACACCATATATTTT. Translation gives CAWKGGDTIYF.

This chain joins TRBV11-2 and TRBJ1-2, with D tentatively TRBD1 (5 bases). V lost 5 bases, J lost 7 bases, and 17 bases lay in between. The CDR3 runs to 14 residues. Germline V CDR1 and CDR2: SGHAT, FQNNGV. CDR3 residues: CASSQHGRGGGYTF. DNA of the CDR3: TGTGCCAGCAGCCAACATGGGAGGGGTGGTGGCTACACCTTC.

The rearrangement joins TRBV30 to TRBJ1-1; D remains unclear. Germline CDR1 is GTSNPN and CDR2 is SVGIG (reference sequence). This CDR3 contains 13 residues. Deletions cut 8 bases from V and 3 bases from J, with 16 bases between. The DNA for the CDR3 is TGTGCCCTACAGACGGTTGCGGACACTGAAGCTTTCTTT. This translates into CALQTVADTEAFF.

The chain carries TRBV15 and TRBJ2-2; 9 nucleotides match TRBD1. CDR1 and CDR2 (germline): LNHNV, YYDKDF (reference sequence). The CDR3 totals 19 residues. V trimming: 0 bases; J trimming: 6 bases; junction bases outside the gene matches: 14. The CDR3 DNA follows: TGTGCCACCAGCAGAGATTATTCTTTGGACAGGGGTCACCCCGGGGAGCTGTTTTTT. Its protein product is CATSRDYSLDRGHPGELFF.

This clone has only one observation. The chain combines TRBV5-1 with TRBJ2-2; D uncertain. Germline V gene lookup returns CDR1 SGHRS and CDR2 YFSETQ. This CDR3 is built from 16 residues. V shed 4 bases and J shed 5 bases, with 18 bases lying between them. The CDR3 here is CASSPLPGPGTGELFF. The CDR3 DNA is TGCGCCAGCAGCCCGCTGCCCGGGCCCGGGACCGGGGAGCTGTTTTTT.

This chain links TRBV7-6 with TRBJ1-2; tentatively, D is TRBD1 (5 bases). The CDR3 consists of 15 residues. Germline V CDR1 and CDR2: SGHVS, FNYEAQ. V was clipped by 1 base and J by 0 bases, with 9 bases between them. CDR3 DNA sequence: TGTGCCAGCAGCTTAGTTAGGGGACCTAACTATGGCTACACCTTC. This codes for CASSLVRGPNYGYTF.

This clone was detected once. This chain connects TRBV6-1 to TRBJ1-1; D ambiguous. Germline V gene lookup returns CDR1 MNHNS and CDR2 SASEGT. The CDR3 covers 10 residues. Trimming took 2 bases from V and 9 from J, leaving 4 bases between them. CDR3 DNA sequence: TGTGCCAGCAGTGAAATCAAAGCTTTCTTT. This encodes CASSEIKAFF.